This is a list of T cell receptor beta chains from one sample in a study of cytomegalovirus exposure and HLA in healthy donors. The repertoire was sequenced with immunoSEQ multiplex PCR; TCRdb's copy has only in-frame clones and lacks some. The data contain about 130,000 clones, 79% of them singletons. Material for sequencing was PBMCs. Receptor source: a man younger than 30 in good health and CMV-seronegative. Both conserved end residues are part of each CDR3. A D gene is named only where the DNA matches it firmly. A row's size may be missing; if present it is once, few, many or a size class.

v_call	clone_size	d_call	j_call	cdr3_aa	cdr3_nt
TRBV19	.	.	TRBJ1-1	CASNTGLTEAFF	TGTGCCTCCAATACAGGGCTCACTGAAGCTTTCTTT
TRBV21-1	few	.	TRBJ2-5	CASSKSEETQYF	TGTGCCAGCAGCAAAAGTGAGGAGACCCAGTACTTC
TRBV5-1	.	.	TRBJ2-1	CASSFPWGEEQFF	TGCGCCAGCAGCTTCCCCTGGGGAGAGGAGCAGTTCTTC
TRBV15	.	.	TRBJ1-6	CATSELQGSYNSPLHF	TGTGCCACCAGCGAACTACAGGGCTCCTATAATTCACCCCTCCACTTT
TRBV19	.	TRBD1	TRBJ1-5	CASSIEGQLYQPQHF	TGTGCCAGTAGTATCGAGGGACAGCTATATCAGCCCCAGCATTTT
TRBV5-1	.	TRBD2	TRBJ2-7	CASRLAGRYEQYF	TGCGCCAGCCGACTAGCGGGCCGCTACGAGCAGTACTTC
TRBV5-1	.	TRBD2	TRBJ2-1	CASSLSLAGGNNEQFF	TGCGCCAGCAGCTTGTCCCTAGCGGGAGGCAACAATGAGCAGTTCTTC
TRBV5-1	few	TRBD1	TRBJ2-5	CASSSDRVETQYF	TGCGCCAGCAGCTCGGACAGGGTTGAGACCCAGTACTTC
TRBV9	.	.	TRBJ2-3	CASSVSGTDTQYF	TGTGCCAGCAGCGTGAGTGGTACAGATACGCAGTATTTT
TRBV2	.	TRBD1	TRBJ1-6	CASSEGPTGANSPLHF	TGTGCCAGCAGTGAAGGCCCGACAGGGGCGAATTCACCCCTCCACTTT
TRBV5-1	.	.	TRBJ2-2	CASSPQAPNTGELFF	TGCGCCAGCAGTCCACAGGCGCCGAACACCGGGGAGCTGTTTTTT
TRBV6-6	.	TRBD1	TRBJ2-7	CASRTGTGLDEQYF	TGTGCCAGCAGGACCGGGACAGGGCTCGACGAGCAGTACTTC
TRBV2	.	TRBD2	TRBJ2-5	CASRPKRLGSGRQETQYF	TGTGCCAGCAGGCCAAAGCGGTTGGGTAGCGGGAGGCAAGAGACCCAGTACTTC
TRBV5-1	.	TRBD2	TRBJ2-3	CASSLEAGGATDTQYF	TGCGCCAGCAGCTTGGAGGCGGGAGGGGCCACAGATACGCAGTATTTT
TRBV30	.	.	TRBJ1-2	CASGVREYYGYTF	TGTGCCTCTGGAGTACGGGAATACTATGGCTACACCTTC
TRBV6-5	.	.	TRBJ1-1	CASKVGRGLIYAFF	TGTGCCAGCAAGGTGGGCAGGGGCCTGATCTACGCTTTCTTT
TRBV5-6	.	.	TRBJ1-5	CASSLDRVPYSNQPQHF	TGTGCCAGCAGCTTGGACAGGGTCCCTTATAGCAATCAGCCCCAGCATTTT
TRBV29-1	.	.	TRBJ2-6	CSGVTGPGANVLTF	TGCAGCGGTGTAACAGGGCCTGGGGCCAACGTCCTGACTTTC
TRBV18	once	.	TRBJ2-3	CASSPSSDTQYF	TGTGCCAGCTCACCCTCGTCAGATACGCAGTATTTT
TRBV11-3	.	.	TRBJ2-3	CASSLIATTDTQYF	TGTGCCAGCAGCTTAATAGCGACCACAGATACGCAGTATTTT
TRBV28	.	TRBD2	TRBJ2-1	CASSIAGGGDEQFF	TGTGCCAGCAGTATAGCGGGAGGGGGCGATGAGCAGTTCTTC
TRBV5-1	.	TRBD2	TRBJ2-1	CASSLDGRGDNEQFF	TGCGCCAGCAGCTTGGACGGGAGGGGGGACAATGAGCAGTTCTTC
TRBV11-2	.	TRBD2	TRBJ2-1	CASSAPGAGGPTINEQFF	TGTGCCAGCAGCGCCCCTGGGGCGGGAGGGCCGACTATCAATGAGCAGTTCTTC
TRBV5-1	.	.	TRBJ2-3	CASRPTGSSTDTQYF	TGCGCCAGCAGACCTACAGGGAGTAGCACAGATACGCAGTATTTT
TRBV18	.	.	TRBJ2-6	CASSPFLAGQSANVLTF	TGTGCCAGCTCACCCTTCCTGGCGGGACAGTCGGCCAACGTCCTGACTTTC
TRBV10-1	few	TRBD2	TRBJ2-1	CASSDPGLAGEQFF	TGCGCCAGCAGTGATCCGGGACTAGCCGGTGAGCAGTTCTTC
TRBV6-1	once	TRBD2	TRBJ2-7	CATWTSGRAYGEQYF	TGTGCCACCTGGACTAGCGGGAGGGCCTATGGAGAGCAGTACTTC
TRBV29-1	.	TRBD2	TRBJ2-3	CSSLAGGFTDTQYF	TGCAGCTCATTAGCGGGAGGGTTTACAGATACGCAGTATTTT
TRBV13	.	TRBD2	TRBJ2-3	CASSTRLAGVTDTQYF	TGTGCCAGCAGCACACGACTAGCGGGAGTGACAGATACGCAGTATTTT
TRBV5-1	.	.	TRBJ2-1	CASSSDFNNEQFF	TGCGCCAGCAGCTCGGACTTCAACAATGAGCAGTTCTTC
TRBV9	few	TRBD2	TRBJ2-7	CASSVGSSGSLSVYEQYF	TGTGCCAGCAGCGTAGGTTCTAGCGGGAGTTTATCGGTCTACGAGCAGTACTTC